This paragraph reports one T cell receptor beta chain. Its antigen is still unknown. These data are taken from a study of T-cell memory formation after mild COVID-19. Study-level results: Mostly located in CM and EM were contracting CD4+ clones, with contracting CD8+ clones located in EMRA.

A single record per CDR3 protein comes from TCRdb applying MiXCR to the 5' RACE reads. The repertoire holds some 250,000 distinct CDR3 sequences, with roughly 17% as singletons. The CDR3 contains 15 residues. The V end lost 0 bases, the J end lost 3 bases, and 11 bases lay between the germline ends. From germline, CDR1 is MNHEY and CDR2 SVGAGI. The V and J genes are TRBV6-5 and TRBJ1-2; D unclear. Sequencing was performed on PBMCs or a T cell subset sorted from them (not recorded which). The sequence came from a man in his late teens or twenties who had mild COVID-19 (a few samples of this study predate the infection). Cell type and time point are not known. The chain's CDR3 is CASSYSTAGYYGYTF. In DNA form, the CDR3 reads TGTGCCAGCAGTTACTCGACGGCAGGCTACTATGGCTACACCTTC.